This T cell receptor (beta chain) came from a study of T cells in Graves' hyperthyroidism and ophthalmopathy. Each diagnosis drew on symptoms, thyroxine, TRAb, thyroid ultrasound and orbital computed tomography findings. Template material for amplifying TCR beta CDR3 regions consisted of RNA transcripts. During a first-round RT-PCR of the TCR CDR3, the HTBI primer set was used. TCRdb redid the calling of the multiplex PCR reads with MiXCR, one entry per CDR3 protein. This table holds about 520,000 distinct CDR3 sequences, around 24% found once. General study findings and limits: Expanded thyroid clonotypes (above 0.001) were mostly also found in blood.

This clonotype was seen many times. Antigen: not known. V lost 4 bases and J lost 4, with 11 bases in between. CDR3 length: 13 residues. In germline, CDR1 is MNHEY, CDR2 SVGAGI. The chain has TRBV6-5 and TRBJ2-7; either TRBD1 or TRBD2 may fit D (5 bases each). This sequence was found in a woman aged 25 to 39 with Graves' ophthalmopathy. The sample was blood. CDR3: CASSWDGTYEQYF. CDR3 sequence (DNA): TGTGCCAGCAGTTGGGACGGAACATACGAGCAGTACTTC.